The TCR beta chain described here comes from a study of CD8 T cells in ankylosing spondylitis. Study-level findings and limits: Clones linked with disease were CD8+ and fairly uncommon in the peripheral blood. A motif of 7 to 9 highly homologous TCR beta variants was seen as apparently characteristic of ankylosing spondylitis blood. A subset of motif variants has previously been described in the synovial fluid and blood of reactive arthritis. Reports say disease-linked clones showed up significantly more in matched ankylosing spondylitis synovial fluid.

A single record per CDR3 protein comes from TCRdb applying MiXCR to the 5' RACE reads. The table lists about 39,000 distinct CDR3 sequences, about a tenth of them singletons. This clonotype was seen ten or more times. Antigen unknown. Germline loops: CDR1 MGHRA, CDR2 YSYEKL. V lost 0 bases to trimming and J lost 0 bases, with 10 bases between them. The CDR3 is 16 amino acids. This chain connects TRBV4-1 to TRBJ2-3; D unclear. Input material: blood, either unsorted or a sorted T cell fraction (not recorded which). The receptor was isolated from a male donor with ankylosing spondylitis or in good health (not recorded which). CDR3 amino acids: CASSQDPRGSTDTQYF. The CDR3 nucleotides read TGCGCCAGCAGCCAAGATCCTAGAGGTAGCACAGATACGCAGTATTTT.